This entry is about one T cell receptor beta chain. This sample is part of a study of T cell changes during pregnancy in multiple sclerosis. The length of the CDR3 is 12 residues. V gave up 4 bases and J gave up 8 bases; unmatched junction bases: 2. CDR1 is SGHVS and CDR2 is FNYEAQ in the germline V gene. Repertoires were generated with immunoSEQ multiplex PCR, while TCRdb's copy carries only in-frame clones and drops some. The sample shows around 110,000 clones, under 95% of them seen only once. The sequenced sample was peripheral blood, obtained before pregnancy. The sequence was obtained from a female donor with multiple sclerosis, enrolled in a pregnancy study. The chain uses TRBV7-6 and TRBJ2-3; 8 nucleotides match TRBD2. The CDR3 DNA sequence: TGTGCCAGCAGCTCTAGCGGGCCTACGCAGTATTTT. Amino acids: CASSSSGPTQYF.